This T cell receptor beta chain was captured in a study of T cells in Graves' hyperthyroidism and ophthalmopathy. This CDR3 is 15 amino acids long. Trimming stripped 3 bases from V and 7 bases from J, with 13 bases between. Germline V gene sequence: CDR1 SNHLY, CDR2 FYNNEI. Amplification of TCR beta CDR3 regions used RNA as the template. In the first-round RT-PCR of the TCR CDR3, the HTBI primer set was used. TCRdb re-called the multiplex PCR reads with MiXCR, one entry per CDR3 protein. The sample shows 300,000 to 400,000 distinct CDR3 sequences, 20% to 25% of them seen only once. This chain uses TRBV2 with TRBJ1-6, with a tentative D call TRBD1 (6 bases). The material sequenced was blood. The sequence derives from a woman in her forties or fifties with Graves' hyperthyroidism. CDR3 region: CASSEVGQGNSPLHF. CDR3 sequence (DNA): TGTGCCAGCAGTGAGGTCGGGCAGGGGAATTCACCCCTCCACTTT.